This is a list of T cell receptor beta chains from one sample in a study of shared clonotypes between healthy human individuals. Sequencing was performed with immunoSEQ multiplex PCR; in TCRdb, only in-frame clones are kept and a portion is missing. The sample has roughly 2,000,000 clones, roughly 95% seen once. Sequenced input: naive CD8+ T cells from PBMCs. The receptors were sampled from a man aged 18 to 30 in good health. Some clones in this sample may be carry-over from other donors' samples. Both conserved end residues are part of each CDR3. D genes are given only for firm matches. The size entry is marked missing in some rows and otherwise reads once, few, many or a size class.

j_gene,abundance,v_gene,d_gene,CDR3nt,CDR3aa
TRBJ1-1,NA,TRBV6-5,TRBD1,TGTGCCAGCAGTCAACCCGGGACAGGGTCTCGAGCTTTCTTT,CASSQPGTGSRAFF
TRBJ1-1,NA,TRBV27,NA,TGTGCCAGCAGTTTTAGTCATGGGGCTGAAGCTTTCTTT,CASSFSHGAEAFF
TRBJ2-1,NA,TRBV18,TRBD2,TGTGCCAGCTCACCCTTGATCGGGACTAGATCCTACAATGAGCAGTTCTTC,CASSPLIGTRSYNEQFF
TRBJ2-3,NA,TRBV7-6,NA,TGTGCCAGCAGCCGCACCGGGGAGAGCACAGATACGCAGTATTTT,CASSRTGESTDTQYF
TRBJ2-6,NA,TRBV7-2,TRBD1,TGTGCCAGCAGTTCGACAGGGTGGGCCAACGTCCTGACTTTC,CASSSTGWANVLTF
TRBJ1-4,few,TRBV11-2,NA,TGTGCCAGCAGCGGGACCGATTTTGTGTTTTTT,CASSGTDFVFF
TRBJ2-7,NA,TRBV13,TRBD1,TGTGCCAGCAGCCCACGACAGGGTGGGTTCCTCTACGAGCAGTACTTC,CASSPRQGGFLYEQYF
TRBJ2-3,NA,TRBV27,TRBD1,TGTGCCAGCAGTTTATTGGGGGACAGGTCTACAATGGGGCAGTATTTT,CASSLLGDRSTMGQYF
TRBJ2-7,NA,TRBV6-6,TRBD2,TGTGCCAGCAGTTTAAGAACTAGCGGGAGCGTCTACGAGCAGTACTTC,CASSLRTSGSVYEQYF
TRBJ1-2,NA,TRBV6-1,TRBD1,TGTGCCAGCAGTGGAAGGACAGGGGGCTATAACTATGGCTACACCTTC,CASSGRTGGYNYGYTF
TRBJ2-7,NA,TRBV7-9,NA,TGTGCCAGCAGCTTTCCCACGGTCGGGGTATTCGAGCAGTACTTC,CASSFPTVGVFEQYF
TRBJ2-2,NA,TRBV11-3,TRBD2,TGTGCCAGCAGCCCCACTAAGCGGGATACCGGGGAGCTGTTTTTT,CASSPTKRDTGELFF
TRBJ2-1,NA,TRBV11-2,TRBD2,TGTGCCAGCAGCTTGGCACTAGCGAGCTCCTACAATGAGCAGTTCTTC,CASSLALASSYNEQFF
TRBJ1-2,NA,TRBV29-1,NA,TGCAGCGTTCCCGGCATTTATGGCTACACCTTC,CSVPGIYGYTF
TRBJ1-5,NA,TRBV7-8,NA,TGTGCCAGCAGCTTAGTGGGGGTGCATCAGCCCCAGCATTTT,CASSLVGVHQPQHF
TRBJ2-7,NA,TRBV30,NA,TGTGCCTGGAGATCAGGGGGGTCCTACGAGCAGTACTTC,CAWRSGGSYEQYF
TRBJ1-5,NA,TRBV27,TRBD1,TGTGCCAGCAGTCATTACAGGGGTTTGGGGTCTGATCAGCCCCAGCATTTT,CASSHYRGLGSDQPQHF
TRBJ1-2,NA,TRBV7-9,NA,TGTGCCAGCAGCCCTTGGGGTTGGCTACACACCTTC,CASSPWGWLHTF
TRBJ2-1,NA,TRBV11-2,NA,TGTGCCAGCAGCTTAGTCGTAGGGGCCTACAATGAGCAGTTCTTC,CASSLVVGAYNEQFF
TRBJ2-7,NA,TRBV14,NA,TGTGCCAGCAGCCAAACCCTCAGGGTTCGGGAGCAGTACTTC,CASSQTLRVREQYF
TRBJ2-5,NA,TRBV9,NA,TGTGCCAGCAGCGTAGAAGCTAGCCCCCTCTGGACCCAGTACTTC,CASSVEASPLWTQYF
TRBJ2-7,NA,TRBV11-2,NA,TGTGCCAGCAGCCCTAGGGGGGGCTTGTCCTACGAGCAGTACTTC,CASSPRGGLSYEQYF
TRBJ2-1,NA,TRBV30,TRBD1,TGTGCCATCCAACCCCGGGACAGGGCCACGATTGAGCAGTTCTTC,CAIQPRDRATIEQFF
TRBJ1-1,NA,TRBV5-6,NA,TGTGCCAGCAGCTTGGTTGGGGGGCAGAGCACTGAAGCTTTCTTT,CASSLVGGQSTEAFF
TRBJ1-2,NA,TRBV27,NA,TGTGCCAGCAGCGACAGGAACTATGGCTACACCTTC,CASSDRNYGYTF
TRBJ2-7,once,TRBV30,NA,TGTGCCTGGAGCGGAGGAGGCAGGGGATACGAGCAGTACTTC,CAWSGGGRGYEQYF
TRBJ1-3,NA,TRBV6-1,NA,TGTGCCAGCAGTGAAGGGCCGATCTCTGGAAACACCATATATTTT,CASSEGPISGNTIYF
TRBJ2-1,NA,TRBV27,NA,TGTGCCAGCAGTTTACTTAGTGACAGGTGGAACAATGAGCAGTTCTTC,CASSLLSDRWNNEQFF
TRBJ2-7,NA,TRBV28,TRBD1,TGTGCCAGCAACCCGGACAGGGGACTCTACGAGCAGTACTTC,CASNPDRGLYEQYF
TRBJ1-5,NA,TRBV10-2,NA,TGCGCCAGCGGCGCGGGGGTCAATCAGCCCCAGCATTTT,CASGAGVNQPQHF
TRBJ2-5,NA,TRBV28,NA,TGTGCCAGCAGTTTACCCGCGATTAGCGTGGAGACCCAGTACTTC,CASSLPAISVETQYF